The 29 T cell receptor beta chains listed next were all sequenced from one sample in a study of vaccination effects on CD4 cells after COVID-19. Using immunoSEQ multiplex PCR, the repertoire was profiled, and TCRdb retains in-frame clones only, with some absent. The sample comprises 65,000 to 85,000 clones, roughly 80% of which are singletons, and 9% to 15% rests with the top ten. Sequencing was preceded by expansion of antigen-specific CD4+ T cells with viral peptide pools in the ViraFEST assay. Culture lasted over 9 days before CD4+ T cell isolation. Vaccine recipients had no previous SARS-CoV-2 infection; their nucleocapsid antibodies were negative. Antigens for these TCRs are unknown. The input for sequencing was CD4+ T cells from PBMCs cultured with SARS-CoV-2 spike peptides, taken before COVID-19 vaccination. The receptor set was obtained from a human donor who received a COVID-19 vaccine.

This rearrangement joins TRBV20-1 to TRBJ1-2; D gene unclear. The CDR3 totals 11 residues. CDR1 and CDR2 (germline): DFQATT, SNEGSKA (reference sequence). Trimming stripped 3 bases from V and 8 bases from J, with 10 bases between. The CDR3 nucleotides are TGCAGTGCTAGGCACGGGTACGGCTACACCTTC. Translating it yields CSARHGYGYTF.

The chain uses TRBV24-1 and TRBJ2-5, with TRBD2 identical over 10 bases. The CDR3 spans 19 residues. From germline, CDR1 is KGHDR and CDR2 SFDVKD. V lost 3 bases and J lost 1; bases outside the gene matches: 13. Here the CDR3 reads CATSDVKGLADTSQETQYF. CDR3 bases: TGTGCCACCAGTGATGTTAAAGGACTAGCGGATACAAGCCAAGAGACCCAGTACTTC.

V gene TRBV19 combines with J gene TRBJ1-1, with 9 bases that match TRBD1. Trimming took 4 bases from V and 3 from J; bases not matched to a gene: 3. The CDR3 extends over 14 amino acids. CDR1 is LNHDA and CDR2 is SQIVND in the germline V gene (reference sequence). The CDR3 DNA reads as TGTGCCAGTAGTACCCGGGACAGGGACACTGAAGCTTTCTTT. This gives the protein CASSTRDRDTEAFF. Full variable domain (remainder filled in from reference TRBV19 and TRBJ1-1): DGGITQSPKYLFRKEGQNVTLSCEQNLNHDAMYWYRQDPGQGLRLIYYSQIVNDFQKGDIAEGYSVSREKKESFPLTVTSAQKNPTAFYLCASSTRDRDTEAFFGQGTRLTVV.

Written as DNA, the CDR3 is TGTGCCAGCAGTGAAATAGGGCGCGAGCAGTACGTC. Protein product: CASSEIGREQYV. The chain combines TRBV2 with TRBJ2-7; D remains ambiguous. V lost 2 bases, J lost 6 bases, and 8 bases lay in between. CDR1 and CDR2 (germline): SNHLY, FYNNEI. This CDR3 region has 12 residues.

Worth noting for this clone: Relative to the germline gene, one junction end is altered; a read error may explain this. V gene TRBV6-1 combines with J gene TRBJ2-2; unclear D gene. CDR3 length equals 15 residues. Germline V lookup: CDR1 MNHNS, CDR2 SASEGT. CDR3 sequence (DNA): TGTGCCAGCAGGGAAGGACGGATGAACACCGGGGAGCTGTTTTTT. It is translated as CASREGRMNTGELFF.

This clone appeared once. The chain links TRBV24-1 to TRBJ2-1, with 10 nucleotides matching TRBD1. Unmatched junction bases numbered 10, after V lost 4 bases and J lost 5 bases. Per germline, CDR1 KGHDR and CDR2 SFDVKD. The CDR3 extends over 17 amino acids. The CDR3 spells CATSDPFDRGPNNEQFF. Here the CDR3 DNA reads TGTGCCACCAGTGACCCCTTCGACAGGGGGCCTAACAATGAGCAGTTCTTC.

This chain uses TRBV24-1 with TRBJ2-3; TRBD2 aligns across 12 bases. This CDR3 comprises 15 residues. Germline values: CDR1 KGHDR, CDR2 SFDVKD. Trimming took 5 bases from V and 3 from J; bases not matched to a gene: 2. The DNA for the CDR3 is TGTGCCACCAGTGTCCTAGCGGGGGGGACAGATACGCAGTATTTT. It encodes CATSVLAGGTDTQYF.

This chain links TRBV7-2 with TRBJ1-3; D is undetermined. Per the germline V gene, CDR1 is SGHTA and CDR2 is FQGNSA. The CDR3 runs 14 residues. V lost 1 base and J 2 bases, leaving 6 bases between the germline ends. The CDR3 DNA is TGTGCCAGCAGCTTAGGGCAGGCTGGAAACACCATATATTTT. Its translation is CASSLGQAGNTIYF.

The CDR3: CASSLVAGREQYV. CDR3 in DNA: TGTGCCAGCAGCTTGGTAGCGGGGCGAGAGCAGTACGTC. V and J are TRBV7-9 and TRBJ2-7; 8 bases line up with TRBD2. Trimming took 3 bases from V and 7 from J; bases not matched to a gene: 5. This CDR3 contains 13 residues. Germline assignment: CDR1 SEHNR and CDR2 FQNEAQ (reference sequence).

The gene calls are TRBV18 and TRBJ1-6; D remains unclear. Trimming cost V 2 bases and J 3 bases, with 8 bases left between them. This CDR3 is 15 amino acids long. CDR1 is KGHSH, CDR2 LQKENI, per germline. DNA for the CDR3: TGTGCCAGCTCACCAAGTGCCGGCTATAATTCACCCCTCCACTTT. This gives the protein CASSPSAGYNSPLHF.

This chain uses TRBV29-1 with TRBJ1-1, with D uncertain. Germline loops: CDR1 SQVTM, CDR2 ANQGSEA. The CDR3 has 13 amino acids. The V end was cut by 6 bases, the J end by 1 base, with 12 bases between. The CDR3 DNA follows: TGCAGCGTGTCAATTAGACAGAACACTGAAGCTTTCTTT. Translated: CSVSIRQNTEAFF.

The chain joins TRBV3-1 (or the pseudogene TRBV3-2) to TRBJ2-3; D unclear. This CDR3 has 15 amino acids. Looked up from germline, CDR1 is LGHDT and CDR2 is YNNKEL (reference sequence). Trimming pared 2 bases from V and 4 bases from J, leaving 13 bases between. The CDR3 DNA sequence: TGTGCCAGCAGCCAATGGCAATCGTTGGCAGATACGCAGTATTTT. Its translation is CASSQWQSLADTQYF.

The J gene is TRBJ2-6, the V gene TRBV19; D is uncertain. From germline, CDR1 is LNHDA and CDR2 SQIVND (reference sequence). CDR3 length equals 15 residues. The ends were cut back, 1 base at V and 4 bases at J, with 8 bases in the middle. The CDR3 DNA sequence: TGTGCCAGTAGTATAGCCCCGTCAGGGGCCAACGTCCTGACTTTC. As protein: CASSIAPSGANVLTF.

The chain links TRBV7-3 to TRBJ2-2; D ambiguous. Trimming shortened V by 5 bases and J by 6 bases, and 10 bases separated the two germline ends. The germline gives CDR1 SGHTA, CDR2 FQGTGA. The CDR3 length is 13 residues. CDR3 in amino acids: CASSLQLPGELFF. CDR3 coding DNA: TGTGCCAGCAGCCTCCAGTTACCCGGGGAGCTGTTTTTT. The full variable domain, with the rest looked up from reference TRBV7-3 and TRBJ2-2, is GAGVSQTPSNKVTEKGKYVELRCDPISGHTALYWYRQSLGQGPEFLIYFQGTGAADDSGLPNDRFFAVRPEGSVSTLKIQRTERGDSAVYLCASSLQLPGELFFGEGSRLTVL.

J is TRBJ2-7 and V is TRBV7-2; D gene uncertain. Germline-derived CDR1 and CDR2 are SGHTA and FQGNSA. The CDR3 is 13 amino acids. V was pared by 5 bases and J by 6 bases, with 14 bases between. CDR3: CASSGRPDGEQYV. CDR3 coding DNA: TGTGCCAGCAGCGGGCGACCGGACGGCGAGCAGTACGTC.

V is TRBV5-6 and J is TRBJ2-5; 8 bases fit TRBD1. Germline loops: CDR1 SGHDT, CDR2 YYEEEE. This CDR3 is 16 amino acids long. Unmatched junction bases numbered 19, after V lost 4 bases and J lost 11 bases. In DNA, the CDR3 is TGTGCCAGCAGCCTCGTCGTCCGGGAGACAGGGGTTCATCAGTACTTC. Amino acid sequence: CASSLVVRETGVHQYF.

This clone was counted a single time. This chain joins TRBV18 and TRBJ2-7; 10 nucleotides line up with TRBD2. This CDR3 is built from 15 residues. V was pared by 6 bases and J by 0 bases, with 5 bases of the junction left unmatched. Germline V gives CDR1 KGHSH, CDR2 LQKENI. CDR3 nucleotide sequence: TGTGCCAGCTCCCTAGCGGGGGCGAGCTCCTACGAGCAGTACGTC. Encoded protein: CASSLAGASSYEQYV.

The chain carries TRBV9 and TRBJ1-2, with D unclear. V lost 4 bases and J 8 bases, leaving 12 bases between the germline ends. Germline V lookup: CDR1 SGDLS, CDR2 YYNGEE. CDR3 length: 12 residues. The CDR3 region is CASSHPLGGYTF. DNA of the CDR3: TGTGCCAGCAGCCATCCCCTTGGAGGCTACACCTTC.

This clone has more than one count but fewer than ten. Here the CDR3 reads CASSPLGNGYTF. The DNA for the CDR3 is TGTGCCAGCAGCCCTTTGGGGAATGGCTACACCTTC. J is TRBJ1-2 and V is TRBV12-3 or TRBV12-4; no firm D call. The CDR3 length is 12 residues. V shed 6 bases and J shed 6 bases, with 11 bases lying between them.

The genes are TRBV5-1 and TRBJ2-3; D gene ambiguous. The CDR3 has 15 amino acids. The germline gives CDR1 SGHRS, CDR2 YFSETQ. Between the trimmed V and J ends, which lost 6 bases and 0 bases, there was a span of 14 bases. The CDR3 loop is CASNPFSQSTDTQYF. Written as DNA, the CDR3 is TGCGCCAGCAACCCATTCAGTCAAAGCACAGATACGCAGTATTTT.

The chain carries TRBV3-1 (or the pseudogene TRBV3-2) and TRBJ2-5; 10 bases line up with TRBD2. Germline CDR1 LGHDT, CDR2 YNNKEL (reference sequence). This CDR3 region has 18 residues. Losses at the gene ends were 4 bases for V and 5 bases for J; bases not matched to a gene: 16. CDR3 sequence: CASSPRPKLAGGMETQYF. CDR3 bases: TGTGCCAGCAGCCCAAGGCCCAAGTTAGCGGGGGGCATGGAGACCCAGTACTTC.

J is TRBJ2-7 and V is TRBV3-1 (or the pseudogene TRBV3-2); 7 bases are shared with TRBD1. There are 12 residues in the CDR3. Looked up from germline, CDR1 is LGHDT and CDR2 is YNNKEL (reference sequence). The V segment lost 3 bases and the J segment 5 bases; nucleotides outside the gene matches: 1. The CDR3, as DNA: TGTGCCAGCAGCCAGGGGACAGACGAGCAGTACGTC. It yields the protein CASSQGTDEQYV.

The J gene is TRBJ1-1, the V gene TRBV12-3 or TRBV12-4, with D perhaps matching TRBD1 (5 bases). Trimming took 7 bases from V and 5 from J, leaving 14 bases between them. This CDR3 contains 13 residues. This CDR3 reads CASTTGGMTEAFF. Here the CDR3 DNA reads TGTGCCAGCACTACCGGGGGGATGACTGAAGCTTTCTTT.

A remark on this clone: Distinct nucleotide sequences in the sample also encode this CDR3. J is TRBJ2-5 and V is TRBV30; D ambiguous. The CDR3 consists of 11 residues. V was pared by 0 bases and J by 5 bases, with 4 bases between. CDR1 and CDR2 (germline): GTSNPN, SVGIG (reference sequence). The CDR3 sequence: CAWSVRETQYF. The CDR3 DNA reads TGTGCCTGGAGTGTACGGGAGACCCAGTACTTC.

This clone has only a few counts. The chain recombines TRBV5-1 with TRBJ1-5; maybe TRBD1 (5 bases). Germline assignment: CDR1 SGHRS and CDR2 YFSETQ. The CDR3 has 13 amino acids. Trimming stripped 0 bases from V and 5 bases from J, with 6 bases between. CDR3 nucleotides: TGCGCCAGCAGCTTGGCGGGGGATCAGCCCCAGCATTTT. It specifies CASSLAGDQPQHF. Filled out from reference TRBV5-1 and TRBJ1-5, the complete variable domain reads KAGVTQTPRYLIKTRGQQVTLSCSPISGHRSVSWYQQTPGQGLQFLFEYFSETQRNKGNFPGRFSGRQFSNSRSEMNVSTLELGDSALYLCASSLAGDQPQHFGDGTRLSIL.

This chain connects TRBV19 to TRBJ2-2; no definite D call. CDR1 and CDR2 (germline): LNHDA, SQIVND (reference sequence). V was shortened by 3 bases and J by 4 bases, with 3 bases between the two germline ends. The CDR3 runs to 12 residues. The DNA for the CDR3 is TGTGCCAGTAGTATCCCCACCGGGGAGCTGTTTTTT. Translation gives CASSIPTGELFF.

This clone came up once. This sequence joins TRBV7-3 and TRBJ2-2; 7 bases fit TRBD1. The CDR3 contains 14 residues. Looked up from germline, CDR1 is SGHTA and CDR2 is FQGTGA. The J segment lost 8 bases and the V segment lost 5 bases, leaving 8 bases of the junction unmatched. The CDR3 DNA reads TGTGCCAGCAGCCCCCAGGGGACAGCGGGGGAGCTGTTTTTT. This encodes CASSPQGTAGELFF.

V is TRBV3-1 (or the pseudogene TRBV3-2) and J is TRBJ1-3; D uncertain. Germline V lookup: CDR1 LGHDT, CDR2 YNNKEL (reference sequence). V lost 3 bases and J lost 4, with 7 bases in between. The CDR3 covers 13 residues. CDR3 nucleotide sequence: TGTGCCAGCAGCCAGGACTACGGAAACACCATATATTTT. Translated: CASSQDYGNTIYF.

The chain employs TRBV4-3 and TRBJ1-3; D unclear. CDR3 size: 14 residues. V was trimmed by 3 bases and J by 1 base, leaving 7 bases between them. Germline V gives CDR1 LGHNA, CDR2 YSLEER. The chain's CDR3 is CASSQGRSGNTIYF. In DNA, the CDR3 is TGCGCCAGCAGCCAGGGGAGGTCTGGAAACACCATATATTTT.